The 20 T cell receptor beta chains reported below all come from one sample, sequenced in a study of shared clonotypes between healthy human individuals (TCRdb year 2020). CD8 naive samples were obtained by positive selection for CCR7 among CD45RO-negative cells, yielding a CD45RA+CCR7+ population from which TemRA cells were excluded. Libraries were made using the immunoSEQ multiplex PCR assay. TCRdb carries this immuneACCESS record with in-frame sequences only. Its versions omit some clonotypes, under half of them owing to an unresolved V gene in the studies checked, with the rest unexplained. For this sample there are approximately 840,000 clones; approximately 96% appear just once. 0.2% to 0.25% of the sample rests with the top ten. The material sequenced was naive CD8+ T cells sorted from blood. The sample's cell subset or site label is to be understood as: CD45RA+CCR7+. The receptor set was obtained from a man in his thirties or forties in good health.

The chain combines TRBV6-5 with TRBJ2-1, with D possibly called TRBD1 or TRBD2 (5 bases each). The CDR3 extends over 13 amino acids. CDR1 MNHEY and CDR2 SVGAGI come from the germline V gene. The V gene lost 6 bases and the J gene lost 5 bases, with 11 bases spanning the gap. CDR3 nucleotides: TGTGCCAGCAGCCCCGGGACCCACAATGAGCAGTTCTTC. Its translation is CASSPGTHNEQFF.

The chain carries TRBV19 and TRBJ1-2, with 7 bases lining up with TRBD1. The germline CDR1 and CDR2 sequences are LNHDA and SQIVND (reference sequence). This CDR3 has 16 amino acids. The trim removed 10 bases at V and 10 bases at J, leaving 24 bases unmatched. CDR3 protein: CATSRYEGGDLLAYTF. The CDR3 bases are TGTGCCACCTCCCGGTATGAAGGGGGCGACCTTTTAGCCTACACCTTC.

The rearrangement uses TRBV10-3 and TRBJ2-7, with 12 nucleotides matching TRBD1. V shed 5 bases and J 5 bases; nucleotides not matched to a gene: 10. Germline CDR1 is ENHRY and CDR2 is SYGVKD. The CDR3 is made up of 16 amino acids. The CDR3 DNA reads as TGTGCCATCAGTCCCCTCCCGGGACAGGGGGCCGACGAGCAGTACTTC. It yields the protein CAISPLPGQGADEQYF.

The CDR3 nucleotides are TGCGCCAGCAGCTCCACCGCGGGAGGGCTAGAGACCCAGTACTTC. Translation: CASSSTAGGLETQYF. The chain recombines TRBV5-1 with TRBJ2-5, with 9 bases matching TRBD2. Germline CDR1 reads SGHRS; CDR2 reads YFSETQ. This CDR3 region has 15 residues. V shed 3 bases, J shed 4 bases, and the junction held 7 bases outside the gene matches.

This clone was recorded once. The junction departs from germline at one end; a sequencing error may be responsible. This chain connects TRBV7-9 to TRBJ2-7; possible D gene TRBD1, 6 bases. This CDR3 is 14 amino acids long. Germline CDR1 reads SEHNR; CDR2 reads FQNEAQ (reference sequence). The CDR3: CANSASTGNYEQYF. The CDR3 DNA follows: TGTGCCAACAGCGCATCAACAGGGAACTACGAGCAGTACTTC.

The V gene is TRBV5-1, the J gene TRBJ2-7; the D is unclear. V lost 2 bases, J lost 5 bases, and 11 bases lay in between. The germline V gene has CDR1 SGHRS and CDR2 YFSETQ. The CDR3 runs 13 residues. Here the CDR3 reads CASSLGLSDEQYF. The CDR3 bases are TGCGCCAGCAGCTTAGGCCTTTCGGACGAGCAGTACTTC.

The CDR3 loop is CASSPVEGSNQPQHF. CDR3 nucleotide sequence: TGTGCCAGCAGCCCAGTAGAAGGTAGCAATCAGCCCCAGCATTTT. V usage is TRBV28 and J usage is TRBJ1-5, with no clear D. Germline CDR1 MDHEN, CDR2 SYDVKM. V was shortened by 6 bases and J by 0 bases, with 12 bases between the two germline ends. This CDR3 is built from 15 residues. Full variable domain (outside the CDR3, taken from reference TRBV28 and TRBJ1-5): DVKVTQSSRYLVKRTGEKVFLECVQDMDHENMFWYRQDPGLGLRLIYFSYDVKMKEKGDIPEGYSVSREKKERFSLILESASTNQTSMYLCASSPVEGSNQPQHFGDGTRLSIL.

The chain employs TRBV5-1 and TRBJ2-7; 13 nucleotides agree with TRBD2. Trimming at V came to 4 bases and at J to 5 bases, leaving 6 bases not matched to a gene. The CDR3 consists of 15 residues. Germline loops: CDR1 SGHRS, CDR2 YFSETQ. CDR3 residues: CASSQIGTSGNEQYF. DNA for the CDR3: TGCGCCAGCAGCCAGATTGGGACTAGCGGGAACGAGCAGTACTTC.

This clone appeared once. This chain joins TRBV6-5 and TRBJ2-1; D is uncertain. Trimming took 0 bases from V and 13 from J, leaving 13 bases between them. From germline, CDR1 is MNHEY and CDR2 SVGAGI. This CDR3 has 13 amino acids. The CDR3 loop reads CASSYSKVVGQFF. The DNA of the CDR3 is TGTGCCAGCAGTTACTCGAAAGTCGTGGGTCAGTTCTTC.

The chain has TRBV16 and TRBJ2-7, with TRBD2 matching over 7 bases. V gave up 4 bases and J gave up 6 bases; unmatched junction bases: 6. Germline V lookup: CDR1 KGHSY, CDR2 FQNENV. This CDR3 contains 13 residues. As DNA, the CDR3 is TGTGCCAGCAGCCGAGGACTAGTCGGCGAGCAGTACTTC. Translation: CASSRGLVGEQYF.

The rearrangement joins TRBV4-1 to TRBJ1-2, with 7 bases fitting TRBD1. The CDR3 is 18 amino acids. Germline CDR1 is MGHRA and CDR2 is YSYEKL. The V gene end was trimmed by 1 base and the J gene end by 0 bases; junction bases not matched to a gene: 11. The CDR3 loop reads CASSQGTGSWLTNYGYTF. The CDR3 DNA is TGCGCCAGCAGCCAAGGGACAGGCTCATGGCTAACTAACTATGGCTACACCTTC.

The V call is TRBV27, the J call TRBJ2-2; 10 bases match TRBD2. This CDR3 spans 23 amino acids. Germline lookup yields CDR1 MNHEY and CDR2 SMNVEV (reference sequence). V trimming: 0 bases; J trimming: 2 bases; junction bases outside the gene matches: 21. The CDR3 DNA reads TGTGCCAGCAGTTTATCAGCCCCCGGGGCTAGCGGGAGATCCGGTGTAAACACCGGGGAGCTGTTTTTT. It translates to CASSLSAPGASGRSGVNTGELFF.

The genes are TRBV27 and TRBJ2-7; weak D call: TRBD2 (6 bases). The CDR3 consists of 16 residues. The germline gives CDR1 MNHEY, CDR2 SMNVEV (reference sequence). Between the trimmed V and J ends, which lost 3 bases and 5 bases, there was a span of 20 bases. CDR3 loop: CASSFAYQGGRDEQYF. DNA of the CDR3: TGTGCCAGCAGTTTTGCATATCAAGGAGGGCGCGACGAGCAGTACTTC.

The chain couples TRBV30 to TRBJ1-1; perhaps TRBD1 as D (5 bases). CDR3 length: 12 residues. CDR1 GTSNPN and CDR2 SVGIG come from the germline V gene (reference sequence). V was cut by 2 bases and J by 4 bases, with 8 bases left in between. The CDR3 bases are TGTGCCTGGAGTCTAGGGGCCACTGAAGCTTTCTTT. Residues: CAWSLGATEAFF.

This chain connects TRBV7-9 to TRBJ1-1; tentative D call: TRBD1 (5 bases). Trimming cost V 3 bases and J 1 base, with 12 bases left between them. CDR3 size: 15 residues. CDR1 SEHNR and CDR2 FQNEAQ come from the germline V gene (reference sequence). CDR3 in DNA: TGTGCCAGCAGCTTCCCTTTGGACAAGAACACTGAAGCTTTCTTT. Encoded protein: CASSFPLDKNTEAFF. Variable domain in full (rest from reference TRBV7-9 and TRBJ1-1): DTGVSQNPRHKITKRGQNVTFRCDPISEHNRLYWYRQTLGQGPEFLTYFQNEAQLEKSRLLSDRFSAERPKGSFSTLEIQRTEQGDSAMYLCASSFPLDKNTEAFFGQGTRLTVV.

J is TRBJ2-3 and V is TRBV7-2; TRBD2 matches at 7 bases. Germline values: CDR1 SGHTA, CDR2 FQGNSA. V lost 1 base and J lost 1; bases outside the gene matches: 2. The CDR3 totals 15 residues. CDR3 sequence reads: CASSLEAGGTDTQYF. The CDR3, as DNA: TGTGCCAGCAGCTTAGAGGCGGGAGGCACAGATACGCAGTATTTT.

The chain is built from TRBV7-9 and TRBJ2-5, with 12 bases lining up with TRBD1. With V trimmed by 3 bases and J by 5 bases, 4 bases remained unmatched. Germline CDR1 and CDR2: SEHNR and FQNEAQ (reference sequence). This CDR3 is built from 15 residues. The CDR3 DNA reads as TGTGCCAGCAGCTTCTGGGACAGGGGGCTGGAGACCCAGTACTTC. Translating gives CASSFWDRGLETQYF.

This clone has only one observation. At the DNA level, this CDR3 is encoded by other sequences in the same sample as well. The genes are TRBV6-5 and TRBJ1-5; D is ambiguous. Trimming left V 0 bases short and J 3 bases short, with 6 bases between. Germline V gene data show CDR1 as MNHEY and CDR2 as SVGAGI. The CDR3 sequence is 14 residues long. In DNA form, the CDR3 reads TGTGCCAGCAGTTACTCGGGTTCCAATCAGCCCCAGCATTTT. This gives the protein CASSYSGSNQPQHF.

The genes are TRBV5-1 and TRBJ2-2, with 11 nucleotides matching TRBD2. Germline loops: CDR1 SGHRS, CDR2 YFSETQ. The length of the CDR3 is 16 residues. With 4 bases clipped from V and 6 bases from J, the junction kept 8 bases outside the gene matches. The CDR3 here is CASSPSTSGAAGELFF. CDR3 in DNA: TGCGCCAGCAGCCCTTCGACTAGCGGGGCAGCCGGGGAGCTGTTTTTT. The full variable domain, rest sourced from reference TRBV5-1 and TRBJ2-2, is KAGVTQTPRYLIKTRGQQVTLSCSPISGHRSVSWYQQTPGQGLQFLFEYFSETQRNKGNFPGRFSGRQFSNSRSEMNVSTLELGDSALYLCASSPSTSGAAGELFFGEGSRLTVL.

The chain links TRBV13 to TRBJ2-5; D remains ambiguous. The CDR3 has 15 residues. V was cut by 5 bases and J by 5 bases, with 18 bases left in between. The germline V gene has CDR1 PRHDT and CDR2 FYEKMQ (reference sequence). The CDR3 loop reads CASSDTTDNLETQYF. The CDR3 coding sequence is TGTGCCAGCAGCGATACGACCGATAATCTTGAGACCCAGTACTTC.